This T cell receptor (beta chain) emerged from a study of T cells after yellow fever vaccination. A process of 5'RACE template switching, which added a universal primer site and UMIs, was used to make TCR cDNA. TCRdb analysed the 5' RACE reads with MiXCR anew, one entry per CDR3 protein. Of 200,000 to 250,000 distinct CDR3 sequences listed, about 3% were seen once; the top ten hold roughly 3.2%. Overall study results and limits: Subsequent booster samples again held most clones from primary vaccination (96% CD4, about 85% CD8). On re-exposure, the response was weaker but peaked faster, at day 5 versus 15.

Germline V CDR1 and CDR2: MNHEY, SVGAGI. There are 12 residues in the CDR3. V shed 2 bases and J shed 3 bases, with 1 base lying between them. This clonotype has a count of ten or more. Its antigen is unidentified. The chain links TRBV6-5 to TRBJ2-2; no definite D call. This sample comprised CD4+ T cells sorted from PBMCs, obtained 10 days after the yellow fever booster vaccination. The receptor comes from a man between 18 and 29 years old who received the YFV17D yellow fever vaccine. The CDR3 spells CASSYDTGELFF. Here the CDR3 DNA reads TGTGCCAGCAGTTACGACACCGGGGAGCTGTTTTTT.